This T cell receptor beta chain was identified during a study of PD-1 blockade in classical Hodgkin lymphoma. General study results and limits: Individuals who commenced nivolumab within less than 1 year of ASCT were excluded. Partial responders and progressors had significantly lower baseline TCR diversity. TCR diversity rose significantly by C4D1 in CD4+ but not CD8+ cells.

This clone is a singleton in its sample. As yet, its antigen is unknown. The junction departs from the called germline gene at one end, perhaps through a read error. Assay used: immunoSEQ multiplex PCR; TCRdb lists only in-frame clones, some missing. The sample lists about 12,000 clones, roughly 84% occurring once. Patients all relapsed after autologous stem cell transplantation, and there was variation in brentuximab vedotin exposure. Magnetic negative selection of thawed PBMCs was the method by which CD4+ T cells were purified. Germline V gene data show CDR1 as SGHNT and CDR2 as YYREEE (reference sequence). This CDR3 is 16 amino acids long.

The source material was CD4+ T cells from blood, sampled at baseline. V and J are TRBV5-4 and TRBJ2-3, with D perhaps given as TRBD1 or TRBD2 (5 bases each). The clonotype comes from a human donor with classical Hodgkin lymphoma. CDR3 residues: CASSQDPGANTDTQYF. DNA for the CDR3: TGCGCCAGCAGCCAAGACCCCGGGGCCAACACAGATACGCAGTATTTT.